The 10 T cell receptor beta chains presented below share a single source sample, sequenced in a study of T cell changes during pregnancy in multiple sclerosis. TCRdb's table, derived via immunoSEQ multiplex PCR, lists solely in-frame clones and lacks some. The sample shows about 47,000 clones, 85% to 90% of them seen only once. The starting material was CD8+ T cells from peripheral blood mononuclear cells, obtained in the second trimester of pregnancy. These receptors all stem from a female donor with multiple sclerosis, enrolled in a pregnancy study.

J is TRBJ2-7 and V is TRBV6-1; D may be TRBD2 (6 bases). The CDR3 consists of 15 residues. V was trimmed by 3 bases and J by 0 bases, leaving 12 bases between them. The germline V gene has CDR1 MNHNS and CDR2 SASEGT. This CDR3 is CASSESGEGSYEQYF. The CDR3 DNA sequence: TGTGCCAGCAGTGAGTCGGGAGAAGGCTCCTACGAGCAGTACTTC.

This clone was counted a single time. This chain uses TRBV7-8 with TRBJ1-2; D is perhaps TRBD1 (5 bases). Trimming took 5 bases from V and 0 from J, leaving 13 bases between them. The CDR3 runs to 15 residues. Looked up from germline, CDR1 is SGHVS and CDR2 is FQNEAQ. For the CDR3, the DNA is TGTGCCAGCAGCCCCGGGGGGTTCACTAACTATGGCTACACCTTC. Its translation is CASSPGGFTNYGYTF.

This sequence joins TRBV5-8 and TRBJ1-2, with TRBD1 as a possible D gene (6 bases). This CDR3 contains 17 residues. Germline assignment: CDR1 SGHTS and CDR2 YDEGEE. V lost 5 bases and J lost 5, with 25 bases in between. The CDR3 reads CASSLTLDSWVGYGYTF. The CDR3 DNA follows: TGTGCCAGCAGTCTAACACTGGACAGTTGGGTGGGGTATGGCTACACCTTC.

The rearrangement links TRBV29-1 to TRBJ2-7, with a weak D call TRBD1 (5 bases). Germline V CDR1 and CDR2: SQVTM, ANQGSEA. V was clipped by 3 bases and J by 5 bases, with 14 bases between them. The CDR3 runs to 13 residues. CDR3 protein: CSVDRSGLNEQYF. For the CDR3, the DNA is TGCAGCGTTGATCGGTCAGGGCTTAACGAGCAGTACTTC.

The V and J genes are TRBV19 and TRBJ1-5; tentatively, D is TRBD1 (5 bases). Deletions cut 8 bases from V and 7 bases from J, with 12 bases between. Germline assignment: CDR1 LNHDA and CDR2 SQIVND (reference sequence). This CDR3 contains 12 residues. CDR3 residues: CASWEGHQPQHF. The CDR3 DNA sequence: TGTGCCAGTTGGGAGGGGCACCAGCCCCAGCATTTT.

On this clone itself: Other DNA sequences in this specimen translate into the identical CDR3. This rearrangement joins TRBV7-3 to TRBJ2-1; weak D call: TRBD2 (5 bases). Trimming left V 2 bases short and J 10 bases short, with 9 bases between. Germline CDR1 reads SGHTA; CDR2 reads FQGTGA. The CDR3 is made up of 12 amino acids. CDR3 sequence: CASSLSPGEQFF. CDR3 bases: TGTGCCAGCAGCTTATCGCCGGGGGAGCAGTTCTTC.

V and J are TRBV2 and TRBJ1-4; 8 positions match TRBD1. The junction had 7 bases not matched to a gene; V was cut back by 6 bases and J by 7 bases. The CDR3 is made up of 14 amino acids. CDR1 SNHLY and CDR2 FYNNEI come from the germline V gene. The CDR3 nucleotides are TGTGCCAGCAGGCAACAGGGGGTTGGTGAAAAACTGTTTTTT. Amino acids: CASRQQGVGEKLFF.

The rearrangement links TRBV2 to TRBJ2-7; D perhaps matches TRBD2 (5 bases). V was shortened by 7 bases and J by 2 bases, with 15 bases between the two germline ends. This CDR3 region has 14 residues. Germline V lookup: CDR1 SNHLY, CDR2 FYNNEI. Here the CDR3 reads CASKPAADPYEQYF. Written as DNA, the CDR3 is TGTGCCAGCAAACCAGCGGCTGACCCCTACGAGCAGTACTTC.

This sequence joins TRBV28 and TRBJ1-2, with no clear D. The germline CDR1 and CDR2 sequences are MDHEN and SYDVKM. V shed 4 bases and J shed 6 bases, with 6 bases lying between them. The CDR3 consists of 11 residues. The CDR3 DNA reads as TGTGCCAGCAGTTCCAATGATGGCTACACCTTC. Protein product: CASSSNDGYTF.

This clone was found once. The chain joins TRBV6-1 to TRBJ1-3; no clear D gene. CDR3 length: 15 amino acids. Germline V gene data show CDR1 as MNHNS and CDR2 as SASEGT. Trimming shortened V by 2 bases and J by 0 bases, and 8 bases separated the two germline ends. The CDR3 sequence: CASSEMADSGNTIYF. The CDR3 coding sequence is TGTGCCAGCAGTGAAATGGCTGACTCTGGAAACACCATATATTTT.